This T cell receptor beta chain is drawn from a study of control samples from healthy donors and cancer patients. TCRdb keeps only in-frame clones here, not all; method: immunoSEQ multiplex PCR. The data show 350,000 to 450,000 clones, more than 80% seen once. This clone has a single count. The germline CDR1 and CDR2 sequences are SGHTA and FQGNSA. V lost 0 bases and J lost 4, with 16 bases in between. The CDR3 runs to 16 residues. The chain employs TRBV7-2 and TRBJ2-7; tentatively, D is TRBD1 (5 bases). The sample consisted of PBMCs. The sequence came from a man aged 35 to 55 with head and neck cancer. The CDR3 spells CASSLALGQGLYEQYF. The CDR3, as DNA: TGTGCCAGCAGCTTAGCGTTAGGGCAGGGCCTTTACGAGCAGTACTTC.